The 16 T cell receptor beta chains listed next were all sequenced from one sample in a study of shared clonotypes between healthy human individuals. Measured with immunoSEQ multiplex PCR; TCRdb has only the in-frame clones, and not every one. Of 2 million to 2.5 million clones in the sample, approximately 96% were seen once. Sequencing was carried out using naive CD4+ T cells sorted from blood. Subset in this sample: CD45RA+ positively selected. These TCRs come from a man aged 18 to 29 in good health.

Regarding this clone: The same CDR3 is also encoded by other DNA sequences in this sample. The chain is built from TRBV19 and TRBJ1-5, with a possible D match to TRBD1 (5 bases). V was clipped by 4 bases and J by 7 bases, with 8 bases between them. Per the germline V gene, CDR1 is LNHDA and CDR2 is SQIVND (reference sequence). This CDR3 has 12 amino acids. Here the CDR3 DNA reads TGTGCCAGTAGTAGGGGGAACCAGCCCCAGCATTTT. As protein: CASSRGNQPQHF.

The genes are TRBV5-1 and TRBJ1-2; D ambiguous. Per the germline V gene, CDR1 is SGHRS and CDR2 is YFSETQ. There are 15 residues in the CDR3. V was cut by 0 bases and J by 1 base, with 10 bases left in between. The DNA of the CDR3 is TGCGCCAGCAGCTTGGTAGTGCCGAGTAACTATGGCTACACCTTC. This gives the protein CASSLVVPSNYGYTF.

The V call is TRBV18, the J call TRBJ2-5; D call uncertain. Trimming took off 5 bases at V and 0 bases at J, with 7 bases between the two ends. Per the germline V gene, CDR1 is KGHSH and CDR2 is LQKENI. This CDR3 spans 13 amino acids. The CDR3 region has the DNA TGTGCCAGCTCAGTTACGTACCAAGAGACCCAGTACTTC. Its translation: CASSVTYQETQYF.

This clone was observed once. V gene TRBV27 combines with J gene TRBJ2-7; no clear D gene. Germline V CDR1 and CDR2: MNHEY, SMNVEV (reference sequence). The germline V and J ends were trimmed by 8 bases and 1 base, with 12 bases remaining between them. The CDR3 length is 13 residues. This CDR3 reads CASGLSGSYEQYF. In DNA, the CDR3 is TGTGCCAGCGGGTTATCAGGTTCCTACGAGCAGTACTTC.

This rearrangement joins TRBV10-1 to TRBJ2-1; D possibly matches TRBD1 or TRBD2 (5 bases each). Germline assignment: CDR1 WNHNN and CDR2 SYGVQD (reference sequence). V lost 0 bases and J lost 1, with 19 bases in between. CDR3 length equals 19 residues. The CDR3 protein is CASSESRDLLSRSYNEQFF. The CDR3 coding sequence is TGCGCCAGCAGTGAGTCGAGGGACCTCCTCAGTAGGTCCTACAATGAGCAGTTCTTC.

The rearrangement uses TRBV15 and TRBJ1-1; no firm D call. V was cut by 8 bases and J by 3 bases, with 7 bases left in between. There are 11 residues in the CDR3. The germline V gene encodes CDR1 LNHNV and CDR2 YYDKDF (reference sequence). CDR3 nucleotide sequence: TGTGCCACCGGGAGGGACACTGAAGCTTTCTTT. Translating gives CATGRDTEAFF.

The gene calls are TRBV7-8 and TRBJ1-1; 7 bases fit TRBD1. This CDR3 contains 14 residues. The junction had 9 bases not matched to a gene; V was cut back by 3 bases and J by 8 bases. Germline CDR1 and CDR2: SGHVS and FQNEAQ. The CDR3 DNA reads TGTGCCAGCAGCTTGACAGGGCGGGTAGAGGAAGCTTTCTTT. It encodes CASSLTGRVEEAFF.

The chain couples TRBV6-6 to TRBJ2-1; TRBD2 matches at 7 bases. With 4 bases clipped from V and 7 bases from J, the junction kept 10 bases outside the gene matches. Germline V lookup: CDR1 MNHNY, CDR2 SVGAGI (reference sequence). CDR3 length equals 15 residues. CDR3 residues: CASSWGDYRTNEQFF. DNA of the CDR3: TGTGCCAGCAGTTGGGGGGACTATCGCACGAATGAGCAGTTCTTC.

The V and J genes are TRBV5-4 and TRBJ2-6; either TRBD1 or TRBD2 may fit D (5 bases each). The CDR3 runs to 17 residues. Trimming shortened V by 4 bases and J by 0 bases, and 14 bases separated the two germline ends. CDR1 is SGHNT, CDR2 YYREEE, per germline (reference sequence). CDR3 protein: CASSLLGRISGANVLTF. In nucleotides, the CDR3 is TGTGCCAGCAGCCTGCTGGGACGGATCTCTGGGGCCAACGTCCTGACTTTC.

CDR3 region: CASSPALYTDTQYF. The CDR3 region has the DNA TGTGCCAGCAGCCCGGCTCTGTACACAGATACGCAGTATTTT. This chain uses TRBV5-6 with TRBJ2-3; D is unresolved. CDR3 size: 14 residues. Trimming took 4 bases from V and 2 from J, leaving 11 bases between them. CDR1 and CDR2 (germline): SGHDT, YYEEEE.

The chain links TRBV9 to TRBJ2-1; the D is unclear. Germline lookup yields CDR1 SGDLS and CDR2 YYNGEE. The length of the CDR3 is 14 residues. V was cut by 4 bases and J by 1 base, with 9 bases left in between. CDR3 nucleotides: TGTGCCAGCAGCCGCCAGGCTTCCTACAATGAGCAGTTCTTC. This gives the protein CASSRQASYNEQFF.

The V call is TRBV4-1, the J call TRBJ1-5; TRBD1 is a possible D gene (5 bases). The CDR3 runs to 17 residues. V lost 3 bases, J lost 0 bases, and 15 bases lay in between. Per germline, CDR1 MGHRA and CDR2 YSYEKL. The CDR3 coding sequence is TGCGCCAGCAGCCATATAGGACAAGGGACTAGCAATCAGCCCCAGCATTTT. It encodes CASSHIGQGTSNQPQHF.

The CDR3 is CASNGGGRIDNEQFF. Here the CDR3 DNA reads TGTGCCAGCAACGGTGGGGGACGGATAGACAATGAGCAGTTCTTC. The chain uses TRBV27 and TRBJ2-1, with D perhaps matching TRBD1 or TRBD2 (5 bases each). The CDR3 is 15 amino acids. The germline CDR1 and CDR2 sequences are MNHEY and SMNVEV (reference sequence). Trimming removed 7 bases from V and 5 bases from J, with 18 bases in between.

This chain links TRBV10-3 with TRBJ2-2, with D maybe TRBD1 (5 bases). Trimming removed 8 bases from V and 5 bases from J, with 9 bases in between. Germline CDR1 ENHRY, CDR2 SYGVKD. CDR3 length: 12 residues. This CDR3 reads CAIEKGTGELFF. The DNA for the CDR3 is TGTGCCATCGAGAAGGGGACCGGGGAGCTGTTTTTT.

This clone occurred once. The rearrangement uses TRBV14 and TRBJ2-1; D not resolved. This CDR3 spans 16 amino acids. V was pared by 4 bases and J by 0 bases, with 13 bases between. Germline CDR1 reads SGHDN; CDR2 reads FVKESK. This CDR3 is CASSRLTPSSYNEQFF. DNA of the CDR3: TGTGCCAGCAGCCGACTTACCCCAAGCTCCTACAATGAGCAGTTCTTC.

The chain couples TRBV18 to TRBJ1-5, with TRBD1 identical over 8 bases. J lost 1 base, V lost 4 bases, and 3 bases had no gene match. This CDR3 region has 15 residues. In germline, CDR1 is KGHSH, CDR2 LQKENI. CDR3 in amino acids: CASSRQGQSNQPQHF. Written as DNA, the CDR3 is TGTGCCAGCTCACGACAGGGGCAGAGCAATCAGCCCCAGCATTTT.